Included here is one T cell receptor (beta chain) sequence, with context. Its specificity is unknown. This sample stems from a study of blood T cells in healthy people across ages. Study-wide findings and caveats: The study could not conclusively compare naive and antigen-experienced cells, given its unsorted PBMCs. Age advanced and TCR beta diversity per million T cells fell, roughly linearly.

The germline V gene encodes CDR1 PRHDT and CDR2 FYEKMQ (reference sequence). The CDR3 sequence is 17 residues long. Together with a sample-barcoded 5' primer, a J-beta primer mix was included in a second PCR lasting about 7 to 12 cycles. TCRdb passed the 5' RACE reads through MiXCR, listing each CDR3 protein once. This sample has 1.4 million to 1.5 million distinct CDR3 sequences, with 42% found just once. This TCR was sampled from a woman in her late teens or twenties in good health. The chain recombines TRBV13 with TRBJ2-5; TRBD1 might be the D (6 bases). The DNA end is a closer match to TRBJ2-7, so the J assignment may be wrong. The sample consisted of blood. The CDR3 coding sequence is TGTGCCAGCAGCCCTAAGATGACAGGCCCATTCCACTACGAGCAGTACTTC. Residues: CASSPKMTGPFHYEQYF.